The sequence of this TCR beta chain was determined in a study of T cells in Graves' hyperthyroidism and ophthalmopathy. Uncontrolled infection, other autoimmune disease, pregnancy or lactation disqualified patients from enrolment. Diagnoses rested on clinical symptoms, serum thyroxine and TRAb, thyroid ultrasound and orbital computed tomography. V lost 6 bases, J lost 5 bases, and 16 bases lay in between. CDR1 and CDR2 (germline): DFQATT, SNEGSKA (reference sequence). This CDR3 is 13 amino acids long. Concerning this clonotype itself: Its target is unknown.

What was amplified from RNA transcripts were TCR beta CDR3 regions. First-round RT-PCR of the TCR CDR3 relied on the HTBI primer set. TCRdb called the multiplex PCR reads again in MiXCR, with one record for every CDR3 protein. The sample includes hundreds of thousands of distinct CDR3 sequences, 45% of them seen just once. Points from the study as a whole: Most clonotypes expanded in thyroid above 0.001 were likewise present in blood. Model output signaled ophthalmopathy a median roughly 6.1 months ahead of onset.

Sequencing was done on a sample of peripheral blood or thyroid tissue (not recorded which). The chain carries TRBV20-1 and TRBJ1-1, with D possibly matching TRBD1 (5 bases). This TCR was sampled from an adult man with Graves' disease, either hyperthyroidism or ophthalmopathy (not recorded which). The CDR3 region has the DNA TGCAGTGCCGTCAAGCAGGGTGGTACTGAAGCTTTCTTT. This codes for CSAVKQGGTEAFF.